This T cell receptor beta chain was sequenced in a study of regulatory T cells in long-lasting Graves disease. This CDR3 comprises 12 residues. CDR1 is SGHAT and CDR2 is FQNNGV in the germline V gene. The ends were cut back, 4 bases at V and 8 bases at J, with 11 bases in the middle. As to time point: persistent/refractory GD, antithyroid drugs over 5 years with positive TRAb. After RNA was extracted from PBMCs, the TCR library was made from it. Building of the TCR beta libraries involved iRepertoire HTBI primers and Arm-PCR of CDR3 regions. MiXCR, applied by TCRdb to the multiplex PCR reads, yields one record per CDR3 protein. Found here are more than 650,000 distinct CDR3 sequences, around 30% of them singletons; the top ten hold under 50%. Only a few counts were recorded for this clonotype.

This chain uses TRBV11-2 with TRBJ1-2, with D uncertain. The material sequenced was peripheral blood mononuclear cells (PBMCs), taken when the disease was refractory, from a patient treated with antithyroid drugs. The sequence derives from a female donor with Graves disease. The CDR3 DNA is TGTGCCAGCAGCTCTCCGGAGGACGGCTACACCTTC. Translating gives CASSSPEDGYTF.